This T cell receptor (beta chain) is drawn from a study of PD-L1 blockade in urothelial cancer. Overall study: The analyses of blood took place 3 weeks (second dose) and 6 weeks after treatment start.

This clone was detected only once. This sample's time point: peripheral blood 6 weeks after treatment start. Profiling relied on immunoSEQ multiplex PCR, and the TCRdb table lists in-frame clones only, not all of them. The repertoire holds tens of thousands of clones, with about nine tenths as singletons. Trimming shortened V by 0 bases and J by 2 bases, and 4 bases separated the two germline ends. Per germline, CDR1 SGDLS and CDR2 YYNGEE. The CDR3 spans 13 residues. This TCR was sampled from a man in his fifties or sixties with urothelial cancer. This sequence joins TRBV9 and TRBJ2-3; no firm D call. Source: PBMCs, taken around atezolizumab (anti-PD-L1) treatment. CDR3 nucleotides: TGTGCCAGCAGCGTAGGGCCCACAGATACGCAGTATTTT. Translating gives CASSVGPTDTQYF.